Below, 32 T cell receptor beta chains from the same sample are listed, as sequenced in a study of T cells in Graves' hyperthyroidism and ophthalmopathy. RNA transcripts provided the source from which TCR beta CDR3 regions were amplified. First-round RT-PCR targeting the TCR CDR3 was performed with the HTBI primer set. MiXCR, run by TCRdb on the multiplex PCR reads, gives a single entry per CDR3 protein. The sample gives around 350,000 distinct CDR3 sequences, about 18% of which show up once; about 3.7% is in the top ten. Sequenced: blood. The receptors stem from a woman aged 18-29 years with Graves' hyperthyroidism.

The chain employs TRBV6-1 and TRBJ1-3; 10 bases are a match to TRBD1. The trim removed 8 bases at V and 4 bases at J, leaving 2 bases unmatched. This CDR3 region has 13 residues. The germline CDR1 and CDR2 sequences are MNHNS and SASEGT. DNA for the CDR3: TGTGCCAGCGGGACAGGGGAAGGAAACACCATATATTTT. Amino acid sequence: CASGTGEGNTIYF.

In its sample, this clonotype was seen many times. This rearrangement joins TRBV12-3 or TRBV12-4 to TRBJ2-3; D possibly corresponds to TRBD2 (5 bases). V was trimmed by 7 bases and J by 4 bases, leaving 18 bases between them. The CDR3 is made up of 15 amino acids. CDR3 in amino acids: CASTIGVLMADTQYF. In DNA, the CDR3 is TGTGCCAGCACCATCGGGGTGCTGATGGCAGATACGCAGTATTTT.

This clonotype was seen a single time. J is TRBJ1-5 and V is TRBV27; 7 nucleotides align to TRBD1. V shed 5 bases and J 1 base; nucleotides not matched to a gene: 17. The length of the CDR3 is 19 residues. Per the germline V gene, CDR1 is MNHEY and CDR2 is SMNVEV (reference sequence). The CDR3 DNA is TGTGCCAGCAGTCCCTCGGGAGGGGGCTTACGGGGGAGCAATCAGCCCCAGCATTTT. Residues: CASSPSGGGLRGSNQPQHF.

About this clonotype itself: This may be a read error: a much more frequent sequence differs by one nucleotide. The chain carries TRBV27 and TRBJ1-5; 10 nucleotides agree with TRBD1. The CDR3 is 15 residues long. Germline CDR1 and CDR2: MNHEY and SMNVEV (reference sequence). CDR3 sequence (DNA): TGTGCCTGCAGTTCCGCGGGACAGGGGAATCAGCCCCAGCATTTT. Protein product: CACSSAGQGNQPQHF.

Ten or more counts support this clonotype. This chain links TRBV20-1 with TRBJ1-1; D is unresolved. Germline assignment: CDR1 DFQATT and CDR2 SNEGSKA (reference sequence). The V and J ends lost 3 bases and 11 bases respectively, with 13 bases between them. CDR3 length equals 11 residues. CDR3 sequence reads: CSARDSGGAFF. The CDR3 DNA reads TGCAGTGCTAGGGACTCAGGTGGGGCTTTCTTT.

This clonotype was seen at least ten times. The J gene is TRBJ1-2, the V gene TRBV27, with a weak D call TRBD1 (5 bases). Germline V gene sequence: CDR1 MNHEY, CDR2 SMNVEV (reference sequence). This CDR3 region has 14 residues. The ends were cut back, 4 bases at V and 5 bases at J, with 14 bases in the middle. The CDR3 is CASSSQGEAYGYTF. As DNA, the CDR3 is TGTGCCAGCAGTTCGCAGGGTGAGGCTTATGGCTACACCTTC.

This chain connects TRBV12-3 or TRBV12-4 to TRBJ1-5; D may be TRBD1 (5 bases). CDR3 size: 14 residues. V was pared by 3 bases and J by 7 bases, with 13 bases between. CDR3 DNA: TGTGCCAGCAGTTTGAGGGGCCAGTGGCAGCCCCAGCATTTT. Protein: CASSLRGQWQPQHF.

This clonotype was detected many times. The chain joins TRBV11-2 to TRBJ1-2; D ambiguous. Germline CDR1 reads SGHAT; CDR2 reads FQNNGV. The CDR3 loop spans 14 amino acids. V was pared by 5 bases and J by 6 bases, with 16 bases between. CDR3 sequence (DNA): TGTGCCAGCAGCCCCGCCTTGAGGCGAGATGGCTACACCTTC. Its translation is CASSPALRRDGYTF.

This clonotype occurred many times. The chain couples TRBV6-5 to TRBJ2-5, with 7 positions matching TRBD1. The germline V gene encodes CDR1 MNHEY and CDR2 SVGAGI. V lost 6 bases to trimming and J lost 2 bases; unmatched junction nucleotides: 6. The length of the CDR3 is 14 residues. Here the CDR3 DNA reads TGTGCCAGCAGATTACCCAGGGGGCAAGAGACCCAGTACTTC. Translation: CASRLPRGQETQYF.

The J gene is TRBJ2-2, the V gene TRBV12-3 or TRBV12-4; D remains unclear. V dropped 6 bases and J dropped 0 bases, with 8 bases sitting between them. There are 14 residues in the CDR3. This chain's CDR3 is CASSRKANTGELFF. CDR3 nucleotide sequence: TGTGCCAGCAGCAGGAAAGCGAACACCGGGGAGCTGTTTTTT.

The table lists this clonotype with many counts. This chain joins TRBV20-1 and TRBJ2-5, with TRBD1 as a possible D gene (5 bases). Looked up from germline, CDR1 is DFQATT and CDR2 is SNEGSKA (reference sequence). The germline V and J ends were trimmed by 1 base and 1 base, with 10 bases remaining between them. The CDR3 has 14 residues. CDR3 sequence reads: CSARVAQGQETQYF. CDR3 bases: TGCAGTGCTAGAGTCGCGCAGGGCCAAGAGACCCAGTACTTC.

Regarding this clonotype: Germline is not matched at one junction end, which may reflect a read error. This sequence joins TRBV3-1 and TRBJ2-2; D possibly corresponds to TRBD2 (5 bases). CDR3 length equals 14 residues. Germline lookup yields CDR1 LGHDT and CDR2 YNNKEL (reference sequence). The CDR3 DNA reads TGTGCCAACAGCCAAGCGGCCGACACCGGGGAGCTGTTTTTT. Encoded protein: CANSQAADTGELFF.

The chain is built from TRBV12-3 or TRBV12-4 and TRBJ1-1, with D maybe TRBD1 (6 bases). The CDR3 spans 15 residues. V gave up 6 bases and J gave up 1 base, with 15 bases separating them. The CDR3 sequence: CASRPEQGWNTEAFF. CDR3 coding DNA: TGTGCCAGCAGACCCGAACAGGGATGGAACACTGAAGCTTTCTTT.

There are many counts of this clonotype. The chain combines TRBV6-1 with TRBJ1-1; no firm D call. Germline V CDR1 and CDR2: MNHNS, SASEGT. The CDR3 is 12 amino acids. Between the trimmed V and J ends, which lost 4 bases and 4 bases, there was a span of 7 bases. CDR3 sequence (DNA): TGTGCCAGCAGTGCAGAGGGCACTGAAGCTTTCTTT. It translates to CASSAEGTEAFF.

The sample holds many counts of this clonotype. V usage is TRBV7-6 and J usage is TRBJ1-1, with D unclear. Per germline, CDR1 SGHVS and CDR2 FNYEAQ. The CDR3 runs to 13 residues. V shed 5 bases and J shed 8 bases, with 15 bases lying between them. The CDR3, as DNA: TGTGCCAGCAGCCCCAGGAAGGCGGACGAAGCTTTCTTT. This encodes CASSPRKADEAFF.

This clonotype was found many times. The chain carries TRBV29-1 and TRBJ1-2; D is possibly TRBD1 (6 bases). Germline V CDR1 and CDR2: SQVTM, ANQGSEA. V was pared by 3 bases and J by 3 bases, with 20 bases between. The CDR3 has 16 amino acids. The CDR3 is CSVDFGGGTSYYGYTF. Written as DNA, the CDR3 is TGCAGCGTTGACTTCGGGGGGGGGACATCTTACTATGGCTACACCTTC.

V gene TRBV20-1 combines with J gene TRBJ1-2, with 7 positions matching TRBD1. V lost 6 bases and J lost 8; bases outside the gene matches: 12. The CDR3 is 13 amino acids. Per the germline V gene, CDR1 is DFQATT and CDR2 is SNEGSKA (reference sequence). The CDR3 reads CSALVRDSTGYTF. The CDR3 DNA sequence: TGCAGTGCCCTAGTCCGGGACAGTACGGGCTACACCTTC.

This clonotype has at least ten counts. The CDR3 is CATSQPGETGELFF. CDR3 nucleotide sequence: TGTGCCACCAGTCAGCCAGGGGAAACCGGGGAGCTGTTTTTT. V is TRBV24-1 and J is TRBJ2-2, with D perhaps matching TRBD1 (6 bases). This CDR3 region has 14 residues. Deletions cut 6 bases from V and 5 bases from J, with 12 bases between. Germline CDR1 and CDR2: KGHDR and SFDVKD.

This clonotype has at least ten counts. The rearrangement joins TRBV12-3 or TRBV12-4 to TRBJ2-7; the match to TRBD2 covers 8 bases. The CDR3 covers 12 residues. J lost 12 bases, V lost 3 bases, and 7 bases had no gene match. The CDR3 coding sequence is TGTGCCAGCAGTTTTGCGGGGGGAATGTCGTACTTC. Amino acid sequence: CASSFAGGMSYF.

This clonotype was seen only a few times. The chain uses TRBV2 and TRBJ2-5, with no clear D. The CDR3 is 12 amino acids. Germline CDR1 reads SNHLY; CDR2 reads FYNNEI. Trimming removed 8 bases at V and 1 base at J, with 8 bases between. The CDR3 is CASRQTQETQYF. The CDR3 DNA follows: TGTGCCAGCCGCCAGACCCAAGAGACCCAGTACTTC.

This clonotype occurred a few times. The CDR3 region is CASSRRAWNTEAFF. CDR3 coding DNA: TGTGCCAGCAGCCGCAGGGCCTGGAACACTGAAGCTTTCTTT. The chain combines TRBV14 with TRBJ1-1, with D perhaps matching TRBD1 (5 bases). V lost 4 bases, J lost 1 base, and 10 bases lay in between. The germline CDR1 and CDR2 sequences are SGHDN and FVKESK. This CDR3 region has 14 residues.

About this clonotype itself: A much more abundant neighbour one base away suggests this may be a read error. The chain recombines TRBV12-3 or TRBV12-4 with TRBJ1-5, with D perhaps matching TRBD1 (5 bases). V gave up 7 bases and J gave up 7 bases, with 20 bases separating them. This CDR3 contains 15 residues. The CDR3 region is CASTPPGGRGQPQHF. The CDR3, as DNA: TGTGCCAGCACCCCCCCCGGGGGGAGGGGACAGCCCCAGCATTTT.

The chain is built from TRBV2 and TRBJ2-2; D is uncertain. Trimming took off 4 bases at V and 6 bases at J, with 6 bases between the two ends. This CDR3 is 12 amino acids long. Looked up from germline, CDR1 is SNHLY and CDR2 is FYNNEI. In DNA form, the CDR3 reads TGTGCCAGCAGTGGACTCTCCGGGGAGCTGTTTTTT. Translating gives CASSGLSGELFF.

This clonotype came up many times. CDR3 in DNA: TGTGCCAGCAGCTGGCGGGATTCAGACAATCAGCCCCAGCATTTT. Its protein product is CASSWRDSDNQPQHF. The chain couples TRBV6-1 to TRBJ1-5; D remains unclear. This CDR3 contains 15 residues. Germline CDR1 MNHNS, CDR2 SASEGT. V dropped 6 bases and J dropped 3 bases, with 15 bases sitting between them.

This clonotype was seen many times. With a much larger clone just one base away, this may be a read error. V gene TRBV5-1 combines with J gene TRBJ2-5; D gene uncertain. The CDR3 totals 12 residues. The germline V gene encodes CDR1 SGHRS and CDR2 YFSETQ. The CDR3: CVSSLDLETQYF. In DNA, the CDR3 is TGCGTCAGCAGCTTAGACCTGGAGACCCAGTACTTC.

This clonotype was seen a few times. This chain uses TRBV18 with TRBJ1-3; no reliable D call. The CDR3 covers 16 residues. V was trimmed by 2 bases and J by 3 bases, leaving 14 bases between them. Per the germline V gene, CDR1 is KGHSH and CDR2 is LQKENI. CDR3 residues: CASSPGPSLIGNTIYF. In DNA, the CDR3 is TGTGCCAGCTCACCAGGACCTTCCCTAATTGGAAACACCATATATTTT.

This clonotype has at least ten counts. The V call is TRBV20-1, the J call TRBJ2-2, with D possibly matching TRBD2 (7 bases). V lost 5 bases, J lost 5 bases, and 18 bases lay in between. The CDR3 contains 15 residues. CDR1 and CDR2 (germline): DFQATT, SNEGSKA (reference sequence). The CDR3 DNA is TGCAGTGCTGCCCGAGGGGGGGGCGGGACCGGGGAGCTGTTTTTT. Translated, it gives CSAARGGGGTGELFF.

This clonotype has at least ten counts. For the CDR3, the DNA is TGTGCCACCAGTGATTCGTACGAATTGGTAGCTTTCTTT. This gives the protein CATSDSYELVAFF. This chain links TRBV24-1 with TRBJ1-1; unclear D gene. Germline V lookup: CDR1 KGHDR, CDR2 SFDVKD. V lost 2 bases and J lost 10, with 13 bases in between. This CDR3 is built from 13 residues.

This clonotype has at least ten counts. The chain couples TRBV11-2 to TRBJ2-7, with 11 bases fitting TRBD2. The CDR3 sequence is 15 residues long. Trimming cost V 0 bases and J 3 bases; bases outside gene matches: 1. Germline V gene sequence: CDR1 SGHAT, CDR2 FQNNGV. The CDR3 nucleotides are TGTGCCAGCAGCTTAGAACTAGCGGGGGACTACGAGCAGTACTTC. Protein product: CASSLELAGDYEQYF.

Ten or more counts support this clonotype. The V call is TRBV12-3 or TRBV12-4, the J call TRBJ1-5, with 8 bases identical to TRBD1. The CDR3 covers 15 residues. After removal of 7 bases from V and 2 bases from J, the junction contained 7 bases not matched to a gene. As DNA, the CDR3 is TGTGCCAGCACCGATATGACAGGGGGCAATCAGCCCCAGCATTTT. It encodes CASTDMTGGNQPQHF.

A word on this clonotype: A much larger clone sits a single nucleotide away, making a read error possible. The chain uses TRBV6-4 and TRBJ1-5, with a possible D match to TRBD1 (5 bases). Germline-derived CDR1 and CDR2 are MRHNA and SNTAGT. There are 15 residues in the CDR3. The CDR3: CASSDSGVRDHPQHF. CDR3 nucleotide sequence: TGTGCCAGCAGTGACTCAGGGGTACGAGATCATCCCCAGCATTTT.

The table lists this clonotype with many counts. An end of the junction does not agree with germline; a read error may underlie this. The J gene is TRBJ2-5, the V gene TRBV7-8, with a tentative D call TRBD2 (5 bases). Germline assignment: CDR1 SGHVS and CDR2 FQNEAQ. This CDR3 contains 13 residues. CDR3 region: CASSWTVTETKYF. CDR3 bases: TGTGCCAGCAGCTGGACTGTCACGGAGACCAAGTACTTC.